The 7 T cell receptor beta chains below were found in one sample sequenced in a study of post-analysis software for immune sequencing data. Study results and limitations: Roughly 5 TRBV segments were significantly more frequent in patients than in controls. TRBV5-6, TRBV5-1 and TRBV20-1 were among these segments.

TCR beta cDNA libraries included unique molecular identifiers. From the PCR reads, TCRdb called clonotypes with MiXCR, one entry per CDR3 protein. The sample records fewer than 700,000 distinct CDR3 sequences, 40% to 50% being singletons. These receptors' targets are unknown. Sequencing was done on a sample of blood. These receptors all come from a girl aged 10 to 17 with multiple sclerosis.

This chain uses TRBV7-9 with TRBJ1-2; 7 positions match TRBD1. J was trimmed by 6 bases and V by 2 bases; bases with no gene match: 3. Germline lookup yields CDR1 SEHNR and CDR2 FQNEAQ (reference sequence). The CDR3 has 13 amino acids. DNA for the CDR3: TGTGCCAGCAGCTTATCAGGGGGGAATGGCTACACCTTC. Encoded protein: CASSLSGGNGYTF.

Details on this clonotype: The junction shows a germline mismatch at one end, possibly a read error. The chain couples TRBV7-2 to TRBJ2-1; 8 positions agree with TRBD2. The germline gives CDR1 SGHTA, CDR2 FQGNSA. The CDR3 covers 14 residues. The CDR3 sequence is CASSLDLVAGGGFF. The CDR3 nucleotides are TGTGCCAGTAGCTTAGACTTAGTGGCGGGGGGAGGGTTCTTC.

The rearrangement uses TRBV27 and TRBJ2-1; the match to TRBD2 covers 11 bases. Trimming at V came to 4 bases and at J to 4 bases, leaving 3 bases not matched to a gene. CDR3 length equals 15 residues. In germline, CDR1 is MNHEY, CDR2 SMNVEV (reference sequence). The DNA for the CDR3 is TGTGCCAGCAGTTCAATAGCGGGGGGGTACAATGAGCAGTTCTTC. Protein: CASSSIAGGYNEQFF.

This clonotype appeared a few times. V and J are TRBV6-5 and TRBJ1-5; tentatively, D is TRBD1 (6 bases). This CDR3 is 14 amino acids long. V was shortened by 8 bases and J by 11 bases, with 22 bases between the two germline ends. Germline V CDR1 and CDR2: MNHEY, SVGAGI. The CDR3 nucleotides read TGTGCCAGCTCCACCCAAGGGGGGTCCGGAGCCCAGCATTTT. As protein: CASSTQGGSGAQHF.

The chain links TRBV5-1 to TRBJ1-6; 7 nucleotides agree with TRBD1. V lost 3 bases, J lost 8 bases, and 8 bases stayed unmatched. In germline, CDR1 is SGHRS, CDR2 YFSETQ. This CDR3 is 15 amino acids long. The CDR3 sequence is CASSSGTDYHSPLHF. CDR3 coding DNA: TGCGCCAGCAGCTCTGGGACAGATTATCATTCACCCCTCCACTTT.

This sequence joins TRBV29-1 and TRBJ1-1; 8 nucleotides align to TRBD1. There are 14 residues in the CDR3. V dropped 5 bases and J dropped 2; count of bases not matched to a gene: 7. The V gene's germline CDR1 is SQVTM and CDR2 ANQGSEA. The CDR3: CSVTPGTGNTEAFF. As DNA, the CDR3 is TGCAGCGTTACCCCCGGGACAGGCAACACTGAAGCTTTCTTT.

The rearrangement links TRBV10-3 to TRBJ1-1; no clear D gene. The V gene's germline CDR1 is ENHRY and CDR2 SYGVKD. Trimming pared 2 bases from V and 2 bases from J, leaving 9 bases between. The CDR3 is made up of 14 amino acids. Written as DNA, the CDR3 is TGTGCCATCAGTGAGACTAACACCAACACTGAAGCTTTCTTT. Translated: CAISETNTNTEAFF.